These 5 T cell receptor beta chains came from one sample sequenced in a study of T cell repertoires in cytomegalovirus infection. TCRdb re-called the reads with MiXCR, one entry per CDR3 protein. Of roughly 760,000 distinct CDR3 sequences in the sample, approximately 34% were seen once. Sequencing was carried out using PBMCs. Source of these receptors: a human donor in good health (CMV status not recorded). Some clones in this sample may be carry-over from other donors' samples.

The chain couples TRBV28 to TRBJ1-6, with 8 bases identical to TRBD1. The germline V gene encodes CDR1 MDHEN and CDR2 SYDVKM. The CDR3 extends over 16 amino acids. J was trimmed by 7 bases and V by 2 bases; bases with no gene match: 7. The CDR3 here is CASSLQPQGGNSPLHF. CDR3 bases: TGTGCCAGCAGTTTACAGCCACAGGGGGGCAATTCACCCCTCCACTTT.

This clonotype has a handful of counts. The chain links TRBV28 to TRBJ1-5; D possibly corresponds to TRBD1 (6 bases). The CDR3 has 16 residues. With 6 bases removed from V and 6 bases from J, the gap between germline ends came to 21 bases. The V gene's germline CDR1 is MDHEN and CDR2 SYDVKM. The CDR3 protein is CASRRGGSQLGQPQHF. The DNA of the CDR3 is TGTGCCAGCAGGCGAGGGGGTAGTCAGCTCGGTCAGCCCCAGCATTTT.

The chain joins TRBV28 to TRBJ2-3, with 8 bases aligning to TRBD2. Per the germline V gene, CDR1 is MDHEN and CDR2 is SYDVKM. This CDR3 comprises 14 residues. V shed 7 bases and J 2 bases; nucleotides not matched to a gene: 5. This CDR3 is CASNPSGYTDTQYF. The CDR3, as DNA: TGTGCCAGCAATCCTAGCGGGTACACAGATACGCAGTATTTT.

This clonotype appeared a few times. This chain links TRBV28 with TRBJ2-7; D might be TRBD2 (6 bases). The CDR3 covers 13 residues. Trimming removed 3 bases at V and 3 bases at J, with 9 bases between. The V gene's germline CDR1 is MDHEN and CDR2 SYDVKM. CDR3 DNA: TGTGCCAGCAGTTTCGGCGGGAACTACGAGCAGTACTTC. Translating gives CASSFGGNYEQYF.

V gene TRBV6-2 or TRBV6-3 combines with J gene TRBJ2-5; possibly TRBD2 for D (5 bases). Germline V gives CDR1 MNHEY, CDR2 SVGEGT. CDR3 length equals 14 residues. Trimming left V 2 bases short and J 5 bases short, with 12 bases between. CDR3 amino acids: CASSYGPAAETQYF. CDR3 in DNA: TGTGCCAGCAGTTACGGGCCAGCGGCGGAGACCCAGTACTTC.